This T cell receptor (beta chain) comes out of a study of PD-L1 blockade in urothelial cancer. Study summary: Before enrollment, 0 to 3 chemotherapy regimens had been given to patients.

Repertoires were generated with immunoSEQ multiplex PCR, while TCRdb's copy carries only in-frame clones and drops some. The data contain approximately 50,000 clones, 70% to 90% of them singletons. This CDR3 comprises 15 residues. CDR1 and CDR2 from the germline V gene are LNHDA and SQIVND (reference sequence). Trimming took 7 bases from V and 1 from J, leaving 14 bases between them. As for this clone: The target antigen is unknown.

Study observations and caveats: A pretreatment blood TCR clonality that fell below the median predicted better progression-free and overall survival.

The clonotype originates from a man in his sixties with urothelial cancer. Specimen: PBMCs, collected around atezolizumab (anti-PD-L1) treatment. The gene calls are TRBV19 and TRBJ1-5; perhaps TRBD1 as D (6 bases). The CDR3 loop is CASTSDRLSNQPQHF. The CDR3, as DNA: TGTGCCAGTACCTCCGACAGGTTGAGCAATCAGCCCCAGCATTTT.